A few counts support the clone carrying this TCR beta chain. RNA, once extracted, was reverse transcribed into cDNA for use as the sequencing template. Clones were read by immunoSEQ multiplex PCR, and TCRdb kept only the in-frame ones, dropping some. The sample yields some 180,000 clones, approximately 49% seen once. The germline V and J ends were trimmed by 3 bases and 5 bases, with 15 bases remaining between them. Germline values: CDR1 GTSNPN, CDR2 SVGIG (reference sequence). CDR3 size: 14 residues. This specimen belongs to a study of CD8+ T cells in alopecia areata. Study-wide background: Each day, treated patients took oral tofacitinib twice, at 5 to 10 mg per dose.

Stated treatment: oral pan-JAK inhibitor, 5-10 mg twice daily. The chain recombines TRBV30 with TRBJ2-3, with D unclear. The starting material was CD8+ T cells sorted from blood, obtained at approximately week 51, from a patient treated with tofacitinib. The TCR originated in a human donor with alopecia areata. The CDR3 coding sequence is TGTGCCTGGAGCCGTCTAGGAGCCCGAGATACGCAGTATTTT. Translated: CAWSRLGARDTQYF. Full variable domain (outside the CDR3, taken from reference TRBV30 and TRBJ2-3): SQTIHQWPATLVQPVGSPLSLECTVEGTSNPNLYWYRQAAGRGLQLLFYSVGIGQISSEVPQNLSASRPQDRQFILSSKKLLLSDSGFYLCAWSRLGARDTQYFGPGTRLTVL.